The clone carrying this T cell receptor (beta chain) was recorded a few times. The source of the sample is a study of blood T cell repertoires in COVID-19. Across the whole study: COVID-19 samples collected from the United States, Italy and Spain covered acute and convalescent phases. PBMCs, B-cell-depleted T cells, or T cells provided the cDNA or gDNA that made up the material.

Original data processing: Amplification of reference gene primers was used by the study to estimate nucleated cell counts. Clones were sequenced by immunoSEQ multiplex PCR, and TCRdb holds only the in-frame ones, with some missing. V, J and clone size derive from that table, while D and trimming were established from the DNA sequence. The sample includes about 220,000 clones, about 78% of them seen just once. The sequence was obtained from a woman aged 70-85 years with acute or convalescent COVID-19. The sample was peripheral blood.

The CDR3 DNA reads TGTGCCAGCAGTGTGACAGGGTACAATGAGCAGTTCTTC. Translated, it gives CASSVTGYNEQFF. The chain has TRBV25-1 and TRBJ2-1; TRBD1 aligns across 7 bases. CDR1 is MGHDK, CDR2 SYGVNS, per germline. The junction had 1 base not matched to a gene; V was cut back by 4 bases and J by 4 bases. This CDR3 is built from 13 residues.